This T cell receptor beta chain was recorded in a study of blood T cells in healthy people across ages (dated by TCRdb to the mid-2010s). About the full investigation: In model experiments, template switching captured about one uniquely barcoded TCR beta cDNA molecule for every two T cells. Two additional independent replicas of 1 million unique cDNA reads from the same blood draw were analyzed for two donors (one aged 18 to 29 and one aged 80 or older). Age-related changes in TCR beta repertoire diversity were measured in the study by deep sequencing normalized with unique cDNA molecular identifiers. To avoid experimental bias, donors of different ages were spread randomly across the sequencing lanes. Donors were grouped into four age groups: young (average 16 years), middle-aged (roughly 38), aged (62) and long-lived (roughly 80). General conclusions and limits of the study: Conclusive comparison of naive and antigen-experienced compartments was prevented by the profiling of bulk unsorted PBMCs. As age increased, observed TCR beta diversity per million T cells dropped in a roughly linear way, and a significant reduction was already evident by age roughly 36. Estimates of total diversity from one million sequenced T cells were regarded as lower bounds and underestimates. Compared with the aged group, the long-lived group had more naive CD4+ T cells, fewer expanded clones and increased TCR diversity, a pattern suggesting age selection. A strong correlation was found between observed TCR beta diversity and the percentage of naive T cells measured by flow cytometry. Because donor CMV infection status was unknown, age-related changes in expanded clonotypes were potentially confounded.

The approximately 39 donors, aged roughly 6 to 95 years, were systemically healthy Caucasian individuals from Russia. Each donor gave ten milliliters of peripheral blood, collected into EDTA-treated Vacutainer tubes. Ficoll-Paque density-gradient centrifugation was used to isolate PBMCs, with at least 7 million per sample. Total RNA was extracted from PBMCs with Trizol reagent, with at least 5.5 micrograms obtained per sample. For every donor, an aliquot of PBMCs went through flow cytometry to measure the percentages of naive CD45RAhigh/CD27high T cells. The method was 5' RACE. The second PCR ran for about 6 to 12 cycles and used a J-beta primer mix along with a sample-barcoded 5' primer. A template-switch 5' adaptor carrying 12 random nucleotides introduced a unique molecular identifier onto each TCR beta cDNA molecule. Each sample yielded at least 2.5 million CDR3-containing paired-end reads. All of the RNA was converted into first-strand cDNA using the Mint cDNA synthesis kit, with a TRBC-specific oligonucleotide serving as the primer. Following uracil-DNA glycosylase treatment, a first 18-cycle PCR with universal primers M1SS and BC2_uni_R was performed on all cDNA. The paper's data handling went like this. Normalization of each sample was performed by random selection of 1 million high-quality reads, each carrying a distinct molecular identifier. Instead of being binned into consensus sequences, reads that shared molecular identifiers were thrown out. CDR3 identification, clonotype clustering and error correction used MiTCR with a Q25 quality threshold and the strictest error-elimination algorithm. A nonparametric unseen species model using Euler transformation provided a lower-bound estimate of total TCR beta diversity. The raw public data were reprocessed by TCRdb itself: fastp quality trimming at Q25, MiXCR clonotype calling, in-frame beta chains only. Identical CDR3 proteins give one entry, which carries the most common genes and DNA. These V and J calls originate from TCRdb's pipeline instead of the authors' own analysis. The sample table shows fewer than 2 million distinct CDR3 sequences, and approximately 40% are seen once. The top ten hold 23% of the sample.

Per the germline V gene (reference sequence), LGHDT is the CDR1 and YNNKEL is the CDR2. V and J are truncated by 5 bases and 2 bases respectively, leaving an intervening sequence of 15 bases. Measured from the cysteine to the phenylalanine, the CDR3 is 15 residues long. Only the CDR3 part of the read is kept: 45 bases, read in frame from the first base. Note on this clonotype: Its recognized antigen is unknown. No qualities accompany the bases; no much larger clone lies one base away.

The chain employs TRBV3-1 and TRBJ2-5; the D gene lacks a confident call. The receptor was isolated from a human donor in good health. Sequenced input: blood. The CDR3 protein is CASSSTGRWQETQYF. Here is the DNA: TGTGCCAGCAGCAGTACCGGACGGTGGCAAGAGACCCAGTACTTC.